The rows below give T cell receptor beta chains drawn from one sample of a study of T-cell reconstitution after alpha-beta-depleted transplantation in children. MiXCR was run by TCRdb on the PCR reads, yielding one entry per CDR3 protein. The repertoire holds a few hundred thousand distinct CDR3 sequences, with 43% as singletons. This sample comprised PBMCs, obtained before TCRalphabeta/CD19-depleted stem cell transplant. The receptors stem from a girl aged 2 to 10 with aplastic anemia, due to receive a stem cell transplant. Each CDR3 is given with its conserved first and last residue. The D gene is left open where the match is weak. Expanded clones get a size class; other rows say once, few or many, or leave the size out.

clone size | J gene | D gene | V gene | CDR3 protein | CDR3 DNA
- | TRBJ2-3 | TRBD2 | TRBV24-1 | CATSDPGLAGDTDTQYF | TGTGCCACCAGTGATCCTGGACTAGCGGGGGACACAGATACGCAGTATTTT
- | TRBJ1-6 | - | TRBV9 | CASSRAYRDNSPLHF | TGTGCCAGCAGCCGAGCCTACCGGGATAATTCACCCCTCCACTTT
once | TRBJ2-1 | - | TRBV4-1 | CASSQDQSGFNEQFF | TGCGCCAGCAGCCAAGATCAATCGGGGTTCAATGAGCAGTTCTTC
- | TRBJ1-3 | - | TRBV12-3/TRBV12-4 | CASTSRGNTIYF | TGTGCCAGCACCTCTCGTGGAAACACCATATATTTT
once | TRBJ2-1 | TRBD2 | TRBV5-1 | CASRAGGPNKQLF | TGCGCCAGCAGAGCGGGAGGGCCCAATAAGCAGCTCTTC
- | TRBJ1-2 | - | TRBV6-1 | CASSQRPGEGYTF | TGTGCCAGCAGTCAACGACCGGGTGAGGGCTACACCTTC
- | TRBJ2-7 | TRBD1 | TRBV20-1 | CSAATGDEQYF | TGCAGTGCTGCGACAGGGGACGAGCAGTACTTC
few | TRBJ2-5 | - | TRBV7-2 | CASSFAETQYF | TGTGCCAGCAGCTTCGCGGAGACCCAGTACTTC
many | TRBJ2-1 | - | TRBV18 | CASSPLQAPYNEQFF | TGTGCCAGCTCACCATTACAGGCCCCCTACAATGAGCAGTTCTTC
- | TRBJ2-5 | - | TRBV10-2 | CASGGQTLGETQYF | TGCGCCAGCGGCGGACAAACCCTGGGGGAGACCCAGTACTTC
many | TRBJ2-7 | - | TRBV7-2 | CASSLFGVSYEQYF | TGTGCCAGCAGCTTATTCGGCGTCTCCTACGAGCAGTACTTC
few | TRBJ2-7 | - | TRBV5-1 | CASSLEQAYEQYF | TGTGCCAGCAGCTTAGAGCAGGCCTACGAGCAGTACTTC
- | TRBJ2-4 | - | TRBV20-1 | CSARVGGDIQYF | TGCAGTGCTAGGGTAGGAGGGGACATTCAGTACTTC
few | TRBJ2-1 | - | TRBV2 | CASLKVGEQFF | TGTGCCAGCCTGAAAGTAGGTGAGCAGTTCTTC
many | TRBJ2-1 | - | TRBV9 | CASSVEDRFNEQFF | TGTGCCAGCAGCGTAGAGGACAGATTCAATGAGCAGTTCTTC
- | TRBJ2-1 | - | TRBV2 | CASSEPPWGYNEQFF | TGTGCCAGCAGTGAACCACCCTGGGGGTACAATGAGCAGTTCTTC
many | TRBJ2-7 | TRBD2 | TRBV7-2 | CASSPRLAARPGEQYF | TGTGCCAGCAGCCCTAGACTAGCGGCTAGGCCGGGGGAGCAGTACTTC
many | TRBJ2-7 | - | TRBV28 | CASSPRDLYYEQYF | TGTGCCAGCAGCCCCCGGGACTTATACTACGAGCAGTACTTC
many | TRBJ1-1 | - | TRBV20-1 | CSGVGNTEAFF | TGCAGTGGGGTGGGGAACACTGAAGCTTTCTTT
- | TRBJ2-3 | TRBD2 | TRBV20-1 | CSARDMGGGSTDTQYF | TGCAGTGCTAGAGATATGGGGGGGGGAAGCACAGATACGCAGTATTTT
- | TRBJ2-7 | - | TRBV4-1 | CASSQYSEQYF | TGCGCCAGCAGCCAGTATTCCGAGCAGTACTTC
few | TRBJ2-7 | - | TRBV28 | CASSQWVSEQYF | TGTGCCAGCAGTCAGTGGGTATCCGAGCAGTACTTC
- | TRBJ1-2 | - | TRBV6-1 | CASSMTGRDGYTF | TGTGCCAGCAGTATGACAGGTCGCGATGGCTACACCTTC